The T cell receptor (beta chain) under discussion was sequenced for a study of T cell responses to AZD1222 COVID-19 vaccine. CDR1 SGHDT and CDR2 YYEEEE come from the germline V gene. V was pared by 4 bases and J by 0 bases, with 11 bases between. CDR3 length: 15 residues. Findings of the study overall: Vaccination with two AZD1222 doses was followed by a rise in Spike-specific TCR breadth and depth. Donors were mostly white British, more females; clonal diversity possibly underestimated.

Details on this clone: No antigen is known for it.

Libraries were prepared by immunoSEQ multiplex PCR; TCRdb keeps only in-frame clonotypes and omits some of them. Here the sample spans some 120,000 clones, over 75% being singletons. Material: peripheral blood, obtained on day 0 of AZD1222 vaccination. This TCR was recovered from an adult in good health. The chain couples TRBV5-6 to TRBJ1-3; possible D gene TRBD1, 6 bases. The CDR3: CASSARGYSGNTIYF. CDR3 bases: TGTGCCAGCAGCGCCAGGGGCTACTCTGGAAACACCATATATTTT.